A selection of T cell receptor beta chains follows, all from one sample in a study of identical twins. Each CDR3 protein gets one entry after TCRdb re-called the 5' RACE reads with MiXCR. This sample has around 670,000 distinct CDR3 sequences, with 6.1% found just once. Sequenced material: naive T cells sorted from blood. Receptors were obtained from a man younger than 35 in good health. The conserved cysteine and the conserved F or W are not part of the CDR3 here.

V,CDR3
TRBV24-1,ATSDVGQGAADTQY
TRBV15,ATSRDPVYQETQY
TRBV6-5,ASSYASEIYGYT
TRBV29-1,SGGLGETQY
TRBV27,ASSAQTGVPYNEQF
TRBV29-1,SVEYRSQGETQY
TRBV4-3,ASSQGVAGGSYEQY
TRBV4-3,ASSQDIRNNSPLH
TRBV13,ASSFERPGQVTGELF
TRBV6-2/TRBV6-3,ASSYSKKATTNTEAF